This is a list of T cell receptor beta chains from one sample in a study of OX40 agonist ivuxolimab in advanced cancers. Assay: immunoSEQ multiplex PCR; the TCRdb copy retains only in-frame clones and omits some. In the table there are about 46,000 clones, about 89% of which are singletons. This material consisted of CD4+ or CD8+ T cells sorted from blood, taken in a trial of the OX40 agonist ivuxolimab. The receptors stem from an adult with an advanced solid tumor such as melanoma, head and neck, liver or kidney cancer. Both conserved end residues are part of each CDR3. The D gene is left open where the match is weak. Expanded clones get a size class; other rows say once, few or many, or leave the size out.

j_call: TRBJ2-7
v_call: TRBV11-1
d_call: TRBD1
clone_size: few
cdr3_aa: CASSLVYRGLYEQYF
cdr3_nt: TGTGCCAGCAGCTTAGTGTACAGGGGGCTCTACGAGCAGTACTTC

j_call: TRBJ2-5
v_call: TRBV30
d_call: -
clone_size: once
cdr3_aa: CACNTQGGETQYF
cdr3_nt: TGTGCCTGCAACACACAGGGAGGCGAGACCCAGTACTTC

j_call: TRBJ1-5
v_call: TRBV5-5
d_call: TRBD1
clone_size: -
cdr3_aa: CASSQTGGGNQPQHF
cdr3_nt: TGTGCCAGCAGTCAAACAGGGGGCGGGAATCAGCCCCAGCATTTT

j_call: TRBJ2-2
v_call: TRBV9
d_call: TRBD2
clone_size: -
cdr3_aa: CASSTGTSGNTGELFF
cdr3_nt: TGTGCCAGCAGCACTGGGACTAGCGGAAACACCGGGGAGCTGTTTTTT

j_call: TRBJ2-1
v_call: TRBV27
d_call: -
clone_size: -
cdr3_aa: CASSSPARGAGNEQFF
cdr3_nt: TGTGCCAGCAGCTCCCCCGCCAGGGGGGCCGGAAATGAGCAGTTCTTC

j_call: TRBJ2-1
v_call: TRBV6-4
d_call: -
clone_size: -
cdr3_aa: CASSNQERPNYNEQFF
cdr3_nt: TGTGCCAGCAGTAACCAGGAGCGCCCCAACTACAATGAGCAGTTCTTC

j_call: TRBJ2-5
v_call: TRBV19
d_call: TRBD2
clone_size: -
cdr3_aa: CASSMRLTGTSVQETQYF
cdr3_nt: TGTGCCAGTAGCATGCGTCTAACCGGGACTAGCGTCCAAGAGACCCAGTACTTC

j_call: TRBJ2-7
v_call: TRBV9
d_call: -
clone_size: -
cdr3_aa: CASSDSPEGGTDSYEQYF
cdr3_nt: TGTGCCAGCAGCGACTCCCCTGAGGGCGGGACAGACTCCTACGAGCAGTACTTC

j_call: TRBJ2-5
v_call: TRBV7-9
d_call: -
clone_size: -
cdr3_aa: CASSSHGGLETQYF
cdr3_nt: TGTGCCAGCAGCTCTCACGGGGGATTGGAGACCCAGTACTTC

j_call: TRBJ2-3
v_call: TRBV6-5
d_call: TRBD2
clone_size: medium-sized
cdr3_aa: CASSYDLGGDTQYF
cdr3_nt: TGTGCCAGCAGTTACGATCTGGGAGGGGATACGCAGTATTTT

j_call: TRBJ1-6
v_call: TRBV7-2
d_call: -
clone_size: -
cdr3_aa: CASSLAALSSYNSPLHF
cdr3_nt: TGTGCCAGCAGCTTAGCAGCCCTGAGCTCCTATAATTCACCCCTCCACTTT

j_call: TRBJ1-1
v_call: TRBV15
d_call: -
clone_size: -
cdr3_aa: CAFRPAGQNTEAFF
cdr3_nt: TGTGCCTTCAGACCCGCAGGGCAGAACACTGAAGCTTTCTTT

j_call: TRBJ1-5
v_call: TRBV19
d_call: -
clone_size: few
cdr3_aa: CASRIGGSEPQHF
cdr3_nt: TGTGCCAGTAGAATTGGGGGTAGTGAGCCCCAGCATTTT

j_call: TRBJ1-3
v_call: TRBV4-1
d_call: -
clone_size: -
cdr3_aa: CASSQDRGAGNTIYF
cdr3_nt: TGCGCCAGCAGCCAAGATCGAGGGGCCGGAAACACCATATATTTT

j_call: TRBJ1-2
v_call: TRBV16
d_call: -
clone_size: -
cdr3_aa: CASSQNAITYGYTF
cdr3_nt: TGTGCCAGCAGCCAAAACGCGATAACCTATGGCTACACCTTC

j_call: TRBJ2-3
v_call: TRBV7-3
d_call: TRBD2
clone_size: -
cdr3_aa: CASSPAATSGVFFSTDTQYF
cdr3_nt: TGTGCCAGCAGCCCAGCGGCGACTAGCGGGGTCTTCTTTAGCACAGATACGCAGTATTTT

j_call: TRBJ2-1
v_call: TRBV7-9
d_call: TRBD2
clone_size: many
cdr3_aa: CASSSSGLAGINEQFF
cdr3_nt: TGTGCCAGCAGCTCCTCCGGACTAGCGGGGATCAATGAGCAGTTCTTC

j_call: TRBJ1-3
v_call: TRBV5-4
d_call: -
clone_size: -
cdr3_aa: CASSLGRAAGNTIYF
cdr3_nt: TGTGCCAGCAGCTTGGGGAGGGCGGCTGGAAACACCATATATTTT

j_call: TRBJ2-5
v_call: TRBV4-3
d_call: -
clone_size: -
cdr3_aa: CASSQLGVGETQYF
cdr3_nt: TGCGCCAGCAGCCAACTTGGGGTGGGGGAGACCCAGTACTTC

j_call: TRBJ1-1
v_call: TRBV5-4
d_call: -
clone_size: -
cdr3_aa: CASSPTANTEAFF
cdr3_nt: TGTGCCAGCAGCCCGACAGCGAACACTGAAGCTTTCTTT

j_call: TRBJ2-1
v_call: TRBV11-1
d_call: -
clone_size: -
cdr3_aa: CASSRPFMVPDNEQFF
cdr3_nt: TGTGCCAGCAGCCGCCCGTTCATGGTCCCCGACAATGAGCAGTTCTTC

j_call: TRBJ1-2
v_call: TRBV4-2
d_call: -
clone_size: -
cdr3_aa: CASSQGDNYGYTF
cdr3_nt: TGTGCCAGCAGCCAAGGAGATAACTATGGCTACACCTTC

j_call: TRBJ2-7
v_call: TRBV5-4
d_call: -
clone_size: -
cdr3_aa: CASSFNGPDYEQYF
cdr3_nt: TGTGCCAGCAGCTTTAACGGACCGGACTACGAGCAGTACTTC

j_call: TRBJ2-7
v_call: TRBV27
d_call: -
clone_size: -
cdr3_aa: CASKSAGFRSYEQYF
cdr3_nt: TGTGCCAGCAAGTCCGCAGGGTTTAGATCCTACGAGCAGTACTTC

j_call: TRBJ1-1
v_call: TRBV11-3
d_call: -
clone_size: -
cdr3_aa: CASSSLRVTDTEAFF
cdr3_nt: TGTGCCAGCAGCTCGCTCAGGGTGACGGACACTGAAGCTTTCTTT

j_call: TRBJ2-3
v_call: TRBV27
d_call: -
clone_size: few
cdr3_aa: CASSTPTDTQYF
cdr3_nt: TGTGCCAGCAGTACCCCAACAGATACGCAGTATTTT

j_call: TRBJ2-3
v_call: TRBV7-7
d_call: TRBD2
clone_size: -
cdr3_aa: CASSLNSRTSGPLTDTQYF
cdr3_nt: TGTGCTAGCAGCTTAAATAGCCGGACTAGCGGGCCTCTCACAGATACGCAGTATTTT

j_call: TRBJ2-7
v_call: TRBV11-3
d_call: -
clone_size: -
cdr3_aa: CASSLVAQAGEQYF
cdr3_nt: TGTGCCAGCAGCTTAGTGGCACAAGCGGGCGAGCAGTACTTC

j_call: TRBJ1-5
v_call: TRBV4-3
d_call: TRBD1
clone_size: -
cdr3_aa: CASSQGDRGNQPQHF
cdr3_nt: TGCGCCAGCAGCCAAGGGGACAGGGGAAATCAGCCCCAGCATTTT

j_call: TRBJ2-1
v_call: TRBV9
d_call: -
clone_size: -
cdr3_aa: CASSVGVLEGPKNEQFF
cdr3_nt: TGTGCCAGCAGCGTAGGTGTATTGGAGGGGCCGAAGAATGAGCAGTTCTTC

j_call: TRBJ1-2
v_call: TRBV9
d_call: -
clone_size: once
cdr3_aa: CASSVDLGGLLYGYTF
cdr3_nt: TGTGCCAGCAGCGTAGATCTGGGGGGGCTCCTTTATGGCTACACCTTC

j_call: TRBJ2-6
v_call: TRBV6-1
d_call: -
clone_size: few
cdr3_aa: CASSEQGLGANVLTF
cdr3_nt: TGTGCCAGCAGTGAACAGGGGTTGGGGGCCAACGTCCTGACTTTC

j_call: TRBJ2-1
v_call: TRBV27
d_call: TRBD2
clone_size: -
cdr3_aa: CASSSPPGLAGEEQFF
cdr3_nt: TGTGCCAGCAGTTCCCCTCCGGGACTAGCGGGAGAGGAGCAGTTCTTC

j_call: TRBJ2-5
v_call: TRBV6-5
d_call: -
clone_size: -
cdr3_aa: CASSPTLGVQETQYF
cdr3_nt: TGTGCCAGCAGCCCTACCCTGGGCGTTCAAGAGACCCAGTACTTC

j_call: TRBJ2-7
v_call: TRBV4-1
d_call: -
clone_size: -
cdr3_aa: CASSQPDRVYEQYF
cdr3_nt: TGCGCCAGCAGCCAACCAGACAGAGTCTACGAGCAGTACTTC

j_call: TRBJ2-6
v_call: TRBV9
d_call: -
clone_size: -
cdr3_aa: CASSVTAPGANVLTF
cdr3_nt: TGTGCCAGCAGCGTTACAGCACCTGGGGCCAACGTCCTGACTTTC

j_call: TRBJ1-6
v_call: TRBV5-6
d_call: -
clone_size: few
cdr3_aa: CASSVTGAFNSPLHF
cdr3_nt: TGTGCCAGCAGCGTAACGGGGGCATTCAATTCACCCCTCCACTTT

j_call: TRBJ2-7
v_call: TRBV27
d_call: TRBD1
clone_size: few
cdr3_aa: CASSLSGQARYEQYF
cdr3_nt: TGTGCCAGCAGTTTATCCGGACAGGCGCGCTACGAGCAGTACTTC

j_call: TRBJ2-7
v_call: TRBV27
d_call: -
clone_size: -
cdr3_aa: CASSLDGGYEQYF
cdr3_nt: TGTGCCAGCAGTTTGGACGGAGGCTACGAGCAGTACTTC

j_call: TRBJ1-2
v_call: TRBV6-5
d_call: -
clone_size: -
cdr3_aa: CASSYIVGKGGYTF
cdr3_nt: TGTGCCAGCAGTTATATCGTCGGGAAGGGTGGCTACACCTTC

j_call: TRBJ1-5
v_call: TRBV10-3
d_call: -
clone_size: -
cdr3_aa: CAIMIFGEEEPQHF
cdr3_nt: TGTGCCATCATGATTTTCGGGGAAGAGGAGCCCCAGCATTTT

j_call: TRBJ2-1
v_call: TRBV4-3
d_call: -
clone_size: -
cdr3_aa: CASSQSTVGLLEQFF
cdr3_nt: TGCGCCAGCAGCCAATCGACAGTCGGTCTCCTTGAGCAGTTCTTC

j_call: TRBJ2-7
v_call: TRBV7-9
d_call: -
clone_size: -
cdr3_aa: CASSPRGAGESYEQYF
cdr3_nt: TGTGCCAGCAGCCCTAGGGGGGCGGGAGAATCCTACGAGCAGTACTTC

j_call: TRBJ2-3
v_call: TRBV9
d_call: -
clone_size: -
cdr3_aa: CASSVFPVSTDTQYF
cdr3_nt: TGTGCCAGCAGCGTATTCCCGGTAAGCACAGATACGCAGTATTTT

j_call: TRBJ1-4
v_call: TRBV7-9
d_call: TRBD1
clone_size: -
cdr3_aa: CASSPGGNEKLFF
cdr3_nt: TGTGCCAGCAGCCCAGGGGGAAATGAAAAACTGTTTTTT

j_call: TRBJ2-1
v_call: TRBV27
d_call: TRBD2
clone_size: -
cdr3_aa: CASSLSSGRPYNEQFF
cdr3_nt: TGTGCCAGCAGTTTGTCCAGCGGGAGGCCTTACAATGAGCAGTTCTTC

j_call: TRBJ2-7
v_call: TRBV5-4
d_call: -
clone_size: medium-sized
cdr3_aa: CASSATGYEQYF
cdr3_nt: TGTGCCAGCAGCGCCACGGGGTACGAGCAGTACTTC

j_call: TRBJ2-3
v_call: TRBV7-9
d_call: -
clone_size: -
cdr3_aa: CAGTQGQSTDTQYF
cdr3_nt: TGTGCCGGCACCCAAGGACAGTCCACAGATACGCAGTATTTT

j_call: TRBJ2-7
v_call: TRBV19
d_call: -
clone_size: -
cdr3_aa: CASSMFWAYEQYF
cdr3_nt: TGTGCCAGTAGTATGTTTTGGGCCTACGAGCAGTACTTC

j_call: TRBJ1-4
v_call: TRBV27
d_call: TRBD1
clone_size: once
cdr3_aa: CASTTGWNEKLFF
cdr3_nt: TGTGCCAGCACGACAGGGTGGAATGAAAAACTGTTTTTT